The 2 T cell receptor beta chains below were found in one sample sequenced in a study of T cell responses to AZD1222 COVID-19 vaccine. Profiling relied on immunoSEQ multiplex PCR, and the TCRdb table lists in-frame clones only, not all of them. The table has more than 100,000 clones, more than 85% seen once. The sequencing here drew on peripheral blood, taken on day 0 of AZD1222 vaccination. The source of these receptors is an adult in good health.

V gene TRBV27 combines with J gene TRBJ1-6; tentatively, D is TRBD1 (6 bases). V was shortened by 6 bases and J by 9 bases, with 21 bases between the two germline ends. The CDR3 is 16 residues long. Germline loops: CDR1 MNHEY, CDR2 SMNVEV (reference sequence). In nucleotides, the CDR3 is TGTGCCAGCAGCCCAACATCGGGGGCTTTGGGTTCACCCCTCCACTTT. Translated: CASSPTSGALGSPLHF.

V gene TRBV10-3 combines with J gene TRBJ2-2; 9 nucleotides line up with TRBD2. The CDR3 runs 13 residues. V was pared by 6 bases and J by 6 bases, with 2 bases of the junction left unmatched. CDR1 is ENHRY and CDR2 is SYGVKD in the germline V gene. DNA of the CDR3: TGTGCCATCAGCCTAGCGGGATCCGGGGAGCTGTTTTTT. Protein: CAISLAGSGELFF.